This TCR beta chain was captured in a study of identical twins. This CDR3 spans 15 amino acids. Trimming removed 6 bases from V and 4 bases from J; junction bases left unmatched: 9. This clonotype appeared a few times. Via MiXCR, TCRdb re-called the 5' RACE reads, giving one row per CDR3 protein. The top ten hold 4% of the sample, which has 200,000 to 300,000 distinct CDR3 sequences, over 9.5% seen once. These data were also filed under a second study, of yellow fever vaccine responses in identical twins. As that study records: Twins reportedly appeared to share part of their vaccine T cell response while keeping part individual.

The clonotype comes from a woman under 30 in good health. The sample was memory (CD45RO+) T cells sorted from blood. This sequence joins TRBV12-3 or TRBV12-4 and TRBJ2-3, with TRBD2 identical over 8 bases. The CDR3 region is CASRNRGGGADTQYF. In nucleotides, the CDR3 is TGTGCCAGCAGGAACCGGGGGGGCGGCGCAGATACGCAGTATTTT.